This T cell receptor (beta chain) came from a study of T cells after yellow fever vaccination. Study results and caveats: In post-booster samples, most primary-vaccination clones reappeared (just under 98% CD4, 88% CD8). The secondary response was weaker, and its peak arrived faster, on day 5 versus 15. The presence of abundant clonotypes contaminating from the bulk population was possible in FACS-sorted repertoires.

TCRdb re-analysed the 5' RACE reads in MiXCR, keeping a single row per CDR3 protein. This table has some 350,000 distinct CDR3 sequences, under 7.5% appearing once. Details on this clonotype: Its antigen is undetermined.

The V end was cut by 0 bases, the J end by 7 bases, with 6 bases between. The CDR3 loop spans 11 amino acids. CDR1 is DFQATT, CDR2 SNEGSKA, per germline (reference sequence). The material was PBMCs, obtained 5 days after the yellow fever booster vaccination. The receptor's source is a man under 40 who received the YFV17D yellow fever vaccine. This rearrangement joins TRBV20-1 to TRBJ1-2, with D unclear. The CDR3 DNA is TGCAGTGCTAGAGATATCCGTGGCTACACCTTC. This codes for CSARDIRGYTF.